A single sample gave rise to the 21 T cell receptor beta chains below, sequenced in a study of cytomegalovirus exposure and HLA in healthy donors. PCR primers comprised 60 Vbeta and 13 Jbeta primers. Sequenced by immunoSEQ multiplex PCR; TCRdb stores in-frame clones only, minus some. The sample has about 190,000 clones; 70% to 80% are singletons. The sequencing input was PBMCs. These receptors were obtained from a woman aged 45-65 years in good health and CMV-seronegative.

This clone occurred a few times. The chain has TRBV6-1 and TRBJ1-1; 7 bases are shared with TRBD1. This CDR3 is built from 14 residues. Germline values: CDR1 MNHNS, CDR2 SASEGT. Trimming at V came to 6 bases and at J to 6 bases, leaving 10 bases not matched to a gene. CDR3 protein: CASSRSQGLSEAFF. CDR3 coding DNA: TGTGCCAGCAGCCGTTCACAGGGGTTATCTGAAGCTTTCTTT.

The chain joins TRBV5-4 to TRBJ2-5, with 7 bases lining up with TRBD2. CDR1 SGHNT and CDR2 YYREEE come from the germline V gene (reference sequence). J gave up 1 base and V 4 bases, and 19 bases lay outside the gene matches. The CDR3 spans 19 residues. CDR3 DNA sequence: TGTGCCAGCAGCCCCACAACAAGGAGCGGGATGGCGTTCCAAGAGACCCAGTACTTC. Translated, it gives CASSPTTRSGMAFQETQYF.

The chain links TRBV28 to TRBJ2-2; 7 nucleotides align to TRBD2. In germline, CDR1 is MDHEN, CDR2 SYDVKM. The junction had 12 bases not matched to a gene; V was cut back by 2 bases and J by 0 bases. The CDR3 has 19 amino acids. CDR3 residues: CASSLGFGAGRANTGELFF. The CDR3 region has the DNA TGTGCCAGCAGTTTAGGGTTCGGAGCGGGACGCGCGAACACCGGGGAGCTGTTTTTT.

This chain connects TRBV5-4 to TRBJ2-1; 10 positions agree with TRBD1. J was trimmed by 5 bases and V by 3 bases; bases with no gene match: 5. Germline CDR1 and CDR2: SGHNT and YYREEE (reference sequence). The CDR3 is 15 residues long. DNA for the CDR3: TGTGCCAGCAGCTCAGCCGGGACAGGGGACAATGAGCAGTTCTTC. It yields the protein CASSSAGTGDNEQFF.

This clone came up once. The chain couples TRBV6-5 to TRBJ1-1, with 7 bases matching TRBD1. The CDR3 spans 14 residues. After removal of 2 bases from V and 5 bases from J, the junction contained 5 bases not matched to a gene. From germline, CDR1 is MNHEY and CDR2 SVGAGI. The CDR3 nucleotides are TGTGCCAGCAGTTACAAGGGGGCAGAGACTGAAGCTTTCTTT. Protein product: CASSYKGAETEAFF.

A few counts support this clone. The rearrangement links TRBV9 to TRBJ2-7, with TRBD1 matching over 8 bases. The CDR3 totals 13 residues. J lost 4 bases, V lost 4 bases, and 4 bases had no gene match. CDR1 is SGDLS, CDR2 YYNGEE, per germline. The CDR3: CASSPGTGYEQYF. In nucleotides, the CDR3 is TGTGCCAGCAGCCCCGGGACAGGTTACGAGCAGTACTTC.

This clone was recorded only once. J is TRBJ2-5 and V is TRBV28; the match to TRBD1 covers 9 bases. Germline loops: CDR1 MDHEN, CDR2 SYDVKM. The CDR3 totals 14 residues. J gave up 1 base and V 8 bases, and 5 bases lay outside the gene matches. The CDR3 DNA is TGTGCCAGCTCCTGGGACAGGGTCCAAGAGACCCAGTACTTC. Amino acids: CASSWDRVQETQYF.

This clone was observed once. The chain couples TRBV5-1 to TRBJ2-1; D may be TRBD1 (5 bases). The ends were cut back, 3 bases at V and 1 base at J, with 20 bases in the middle. Germline loops: CDR1 SGHRS, CDR2 YFSETQ. This CDR3 is 18 amino acids long. This CDR3 reads CASSWTVGQRSSYNEQFF. CDR3 in DNA: TGCGCCAGCAGCTGGACCGTCGGACAACGGTCTTCCTACAATGAGCAGTTCTTC.

This clone was seen just once. The V gene is TRBV6-1, the J gene TRBJ1-5, with D tentatively TRBD1 (5 bases). V lost 4 bases to trimming and J lost 4 bases, with 14 bases between them. CDR3 length: 15 amino acids. The germline V gene has CDR1 MNHNS and CDR2 SASEGT. This chain's CDR3 is CASSAAGSRNQPQHF. The CDR3 DNA reads TGTGCCAGCAGTGCGGCAGGGTCACGAAATCAGCCCCAGCATTTT.

V is TRBV5-1 and J is TRBJ2-5; the D gene is possibly TRBD1 (5 bases). Trimming cost V 6 bases and J 4 bases, with 10 bases left between them. Germline CDR1 and CDR2: SGHRS and YFSETQ. This CDR3 is built from 12 residues. The CDR3 bases are TGCGCCAGCATAGGGGTCGGAGAGACCCAGTACTTC. It is translated as CASIGVGETQYF.

This clone came up a few times. The V gene is TRBV5-1, the J gene TRBJ1-1; TRBD1 might be the D (5 bases). The ends were cut back, 0 bases at V and 1 base at J, with 10 bases in the middle. The CDR3 totals 15 residues. The germline V gene encodes CDR1 SGHRS and CDR2 YFSETQ. In DNA form, the CDR3 reads TGCGCCAGCAGCTTGGTAGCAGGGAAGAACACTGAAGCTTTCTTT. The encoded protein is CASSLVAGKNTEAFF.

The chain recombines TRBV2 with TRBJ2-5, with D uncertain. This CDR3 has 12 residues. Per germline, CDR1 SNHLY and CDR2 FYNNEI. Trimming pared 7 bases from V and 3 bases from J, leaving 9 bases between. The CDR3 region is CASTQVKETQYF. CDR3 coding DNA: TGTGCCAGCACTCAGGTTAAAGAGACCCAGTACTTC.

This clone was seen only a few times. J is TRBJ2-3 and V is TRBV7-2, with 8 bases lining up with TRBD1. After removal of 5 bases from V and 6 bases from J, the junction contained 10 bases not matched to a gene. This CDR3 has 15 amino acids. Germline V gives CDR1 SGHTA, CDR2 FQGNSA. Here the CDR3 reads CASSPGQGGMDTQYF. CDR3 DNA sequence: TGTGCCAGCAGCCCCGGACAGGGAGGAATGGATACGCAGTATTTT.

This chain links TRBV15 with TRBJ2-7; D is possibly TRBD2 (6 bases). The germline V and J ends were trimmed by 3 bases and 0 bases, with 12 bases remaining between them. The CDR3 totals 15 residues. Looked up from germline, CDR1 is LNHNV and CDR2 is YYDKDF (reference sequence). The CDR3, as DNA: TGTGCCACCAGCAGCCAGGACGGGAGCTCCTACGAGCAGTACTTC. Its translation is CATSSQDGSSYEQYF.

The count of this clone is one. This rearrangement joins TRBV6-5 to TRBJ2-7, with 7 bases matching TRBD1. Looked up from germline, CDR1 is MNHEY and CDR2 is SVGAGI. Unmatched junction bases numbered 7, after V lost 0 bases and J lost 2 bases. This CDR3 region has 16 residues. CDR3 nucleotide sequence: TGTGCCAGCAGTTACTCGAGCCGACAGGGAACCTACGAGCAGTACTTC. Its translation: CASSYSSRQGTYEQYF.

The chain combines TRBV29-1 with TRBJ2-5; D gene uncertain. Trimming pared 2 bases from V and 5 bases from J, leaving 9 bases between. Germline CDR1 is SQVTM and CDR2 is ANQGSEA. The length of the CDR3 is 12 residues. The CDR3 reads CSVELNMETQYF. Written as DNA, the CDR3 is TGCAGCGTTGAACTAAATATGGAGACCCAGTACTTC.

The chain recombines TRBV9 with TRBJ2-5, with a weak D call TRBD2 (7 bases). There are 14 residues in the CDR3. V lost 3 bases to trimming and J lost 5 bases, with 14 bases between them. CDR1 and CDR2 from the germline V gene are SGDLS and YYNGEE. This chain's CDR3 is CASSGHREGETQYF. DNA of the CDR3: TGTGCCAGCAGCGGCCACAGGGAGGGGGAGACCCAGTACTTC.

The CDR3 DNA follows: TGTGCCAGCAGACAAGAACCCAAAAGCCGGACAGTGACCCCCTACGAGCAGTACTTC. Amino acids: CASRQEPKSRTVTPYEQYF. The rearrangement links TRBV28 to TRBJ2-7, with D possibly being TRBD1 (6 bases). CDR3 length: 19 residues. The V end was cut by 6 bases, the J end by 2 bases, with 29 bases between. Per germline, CDR1 MDHEN and CDR2 SYDVKM.

In regard to this clone: A read error is possible here, since a much larger clone lies one base away. The same CDR3 arises from other DNA sequences in this sample as well. This chain joins TRBV2 and TRBJ1-5; 7 bases match TRBD1. The CDR3 contains 14 residues. Germline CDR1 is SNHLY and CDR2 is FYNNEI. CDR3 DNA: TGTGCCAGCAAAGAACAGGGGAGCAATCAGCCCCAGCACTTT. Translating gives CASKEQGSNQPQHF.

The chain employs TRBV29-1 and TRBJ1-1; D is possibly TRBD1 (6 bases). This CDR3 comprises 15 residues. V lost 5 bases, J lost 4 bases, and 20 bases lay in between. Germline-derived CDR1 and CDR2 are SQVTM and ANQGSEA. The CDR3 reads CSVTGLQGLGTEAFF. The DNA for the CDR3 is TGCAGCGTTACGGGTCTACAGGGCTTAGGCACTGAAGCTTTCTTT.

This clone showed up just a few times. V usage is TRBV6-6 and J usage is TRBJ1-1; 9 nucleotides align to TRBD1. V lost 2 bases, J lost 5 bases, and 6 bases stayed unmatched. The length of the CDR3 is 15 residues. Germline loops: CDR1 MNHNY, CDR2 SVGAGI (reference sequence). The DNA of the CDR3 is TGTGCCAGCAGTTACATTGGACAGGGGTGGACTGAAGCTTTCTTT. This translates into CASSYIGQGWTEAFF.